The present T cell receptor beta chain was sequenced within a study of siplizumab effects on memory and regulatory T cells. This clone was found once. This CDR3 contains 16 residues. Between the trimmed V and J ends, which lost 1 base and 2 bases, there was a span of 12 bases. Germline CDR1 is SGHRS and CDR2 is YFSETQ. In each sample, approximately 100,000 TCR templates were assayed. TCRdb's copy holds only in-frame clones and misses some; the assay was immunoSEQ multiplex PCR. The data hold approximately 40,000 clones, with around 92% observed a single time. The chain has TRBV5-1 and TRBJ2-2, with a possible D match to TRBD1 (5 bases). The origin of this receptor is a human donor in good health. What was sequenced was naive CD4+ T cells sorted from blood. CDR3 in DNA: TGCGCCAGCAGCTTGCTATGGGGCTCAAACACCGGGGAGCTGTTTTTT. As protein: CASSLLWGSNTGELFF.